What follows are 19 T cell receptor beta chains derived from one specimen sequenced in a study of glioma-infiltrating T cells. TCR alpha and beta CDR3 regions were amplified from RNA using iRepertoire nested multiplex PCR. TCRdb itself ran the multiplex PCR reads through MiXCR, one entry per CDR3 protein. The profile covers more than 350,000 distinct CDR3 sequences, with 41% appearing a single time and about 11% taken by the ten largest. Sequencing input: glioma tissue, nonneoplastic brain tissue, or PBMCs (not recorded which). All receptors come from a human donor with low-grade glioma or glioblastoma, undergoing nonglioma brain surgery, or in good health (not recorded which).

The CDR3 region has the DNA TGCAGTGAGGGGACAGGGGGCAGGGGCTACACCTTC. Protein: CSEGTGGRGYTF. This rearrangement joins TRBV20-1 to TRBJ1-2; 12 bases map to TRBD1. This CDR3 comprises 12 residues. Germline-derived CDR1 and CDR2 are DFQATT and SNEGSKA (reference sequence). Germline trimming cut 7 bases from V and 8 bases from J; bases unmatched to any gene: 5.

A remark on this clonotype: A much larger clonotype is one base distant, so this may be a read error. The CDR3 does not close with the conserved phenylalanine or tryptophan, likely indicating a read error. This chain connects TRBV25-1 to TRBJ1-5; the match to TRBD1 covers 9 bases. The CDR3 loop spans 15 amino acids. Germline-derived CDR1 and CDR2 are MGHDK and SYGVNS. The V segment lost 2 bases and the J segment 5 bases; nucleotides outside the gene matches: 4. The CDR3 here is CASSEGTGFHQPQHY. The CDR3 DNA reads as TGTGCCAGCAGTGAAGGGACAGGGTTCCATCAGCCCCAGCATTAT.

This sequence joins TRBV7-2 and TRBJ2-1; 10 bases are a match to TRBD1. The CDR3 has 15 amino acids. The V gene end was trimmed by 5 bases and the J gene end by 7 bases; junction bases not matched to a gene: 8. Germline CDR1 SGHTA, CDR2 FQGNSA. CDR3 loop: CASSLRQGAPNEQFF. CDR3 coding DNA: TGTGCCAGCAGCCTCAGACAGGGGGCGCCGAATGAGCAGTTCTTC.

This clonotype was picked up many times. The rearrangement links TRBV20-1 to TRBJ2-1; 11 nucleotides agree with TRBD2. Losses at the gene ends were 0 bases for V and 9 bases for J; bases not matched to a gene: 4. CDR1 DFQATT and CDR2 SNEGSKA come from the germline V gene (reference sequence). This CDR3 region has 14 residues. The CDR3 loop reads CSARDPSGRTEQFF. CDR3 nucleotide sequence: TGCAGTGCTAGAGATCCTAGCGGGAGGACTGAGCAGTTCTTC.

CDR3 sequence: CASSQEVGSPTYEQYF. DNA for the CDR3: TGTGCCAGCAGCCAAGAGGTCGGGAGTCCTACCTACGAGCAGTACTTC. The V call is TRBV4-2, the J call TRBJ2-7, with D possibly being TRBD2 (6 bases). This CDR3 spans 16 amino acids. Germline V gene lookup returns CDR1 LGHNA and CDR2 YNFKEQ. V was trimmed by 0 bases and J by 2 bases, leaving 14 bases between them.

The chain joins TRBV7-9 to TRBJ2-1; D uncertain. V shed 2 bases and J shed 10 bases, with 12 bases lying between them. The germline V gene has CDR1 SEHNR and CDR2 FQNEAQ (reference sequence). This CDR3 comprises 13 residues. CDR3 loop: CASSLIPSWEQFF. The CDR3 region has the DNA TGTGCCAGCAGCTTAATCCCCTCTTGGGAGCAGTTCTTC.

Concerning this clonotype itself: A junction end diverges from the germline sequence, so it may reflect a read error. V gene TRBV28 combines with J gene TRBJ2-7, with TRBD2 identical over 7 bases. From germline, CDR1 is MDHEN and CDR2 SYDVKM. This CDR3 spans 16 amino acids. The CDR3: CASSSIRGREIYGQYF. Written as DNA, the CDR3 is TGTGCCAGCAGTTCAATCCGCGGGAGAGAAATCTACGGGCAGTACTTC.

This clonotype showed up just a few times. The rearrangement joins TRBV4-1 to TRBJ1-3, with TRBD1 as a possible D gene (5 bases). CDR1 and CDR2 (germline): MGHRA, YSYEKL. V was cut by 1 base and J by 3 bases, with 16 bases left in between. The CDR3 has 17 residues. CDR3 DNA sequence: TGCGCCAGCAGCCAAGTGGGCAGGGAAAAGAGTGGAAACACCATATATTTT. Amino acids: CASSQVGREKSGNTIYF.

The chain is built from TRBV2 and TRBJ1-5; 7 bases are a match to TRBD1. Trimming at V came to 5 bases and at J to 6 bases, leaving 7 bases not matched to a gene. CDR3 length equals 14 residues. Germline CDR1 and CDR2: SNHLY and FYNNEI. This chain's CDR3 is CASSTQGGGQPQHF. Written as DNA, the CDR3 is TGTGCCAGCAGTACTCAGGGGGGAGGTCAGCCCCAGCATTTT.

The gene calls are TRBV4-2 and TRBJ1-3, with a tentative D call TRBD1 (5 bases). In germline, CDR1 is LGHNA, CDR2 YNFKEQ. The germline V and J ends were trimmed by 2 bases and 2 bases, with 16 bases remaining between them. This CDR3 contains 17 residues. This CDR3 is CASSQLWSGTPGNTIYF. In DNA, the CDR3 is TGTGCCAGCAGCCAACTATGGAGCGGGACTCCTGGAAACACCATATATTTT.

Here the CDR3 reads CASSYSFGRGSPLHF. The CDR3 nucleotides are TGTGCCAGCAGTTACTCGTTTGGCAGGGGATCACCCCTCCACTTT. This chain connects TRBV6-5 to TRBJ1-6, with D possibly being TRBD1 (6 bases). This CDR3 region has 15 residues. From germline, CDR1 is MNHEY and CDR2 SVGAGI. V was trimmed by 0 bases and J by 10 bases, leaving 13 bases between them.

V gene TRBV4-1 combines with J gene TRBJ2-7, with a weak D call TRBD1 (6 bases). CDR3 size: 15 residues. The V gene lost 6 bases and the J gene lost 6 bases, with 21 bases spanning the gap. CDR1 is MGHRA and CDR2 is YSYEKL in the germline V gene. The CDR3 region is CASSRQQWDMSEQYF. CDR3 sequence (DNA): TGCGCCAGCAGTCGCCAGCAATGGGACATGAGCGAGCAGTACTTC.

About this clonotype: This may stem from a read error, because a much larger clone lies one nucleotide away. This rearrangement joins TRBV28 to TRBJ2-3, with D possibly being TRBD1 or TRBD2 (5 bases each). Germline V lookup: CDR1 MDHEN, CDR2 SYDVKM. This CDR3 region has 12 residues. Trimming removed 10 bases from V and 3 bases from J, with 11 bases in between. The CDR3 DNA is TGTGCCACCGGGGCAGTTACAGATACGCAGTATTTT. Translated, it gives CATGAVTDTQYF.

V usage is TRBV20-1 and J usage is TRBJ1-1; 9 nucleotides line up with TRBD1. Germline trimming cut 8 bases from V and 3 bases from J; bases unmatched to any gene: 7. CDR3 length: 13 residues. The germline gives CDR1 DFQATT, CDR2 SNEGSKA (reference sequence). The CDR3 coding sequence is TGCAGTACCGGACAGGGGCGAGACACTGAAGCTTTCTTT. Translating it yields CSTGQGRDTEAFF.

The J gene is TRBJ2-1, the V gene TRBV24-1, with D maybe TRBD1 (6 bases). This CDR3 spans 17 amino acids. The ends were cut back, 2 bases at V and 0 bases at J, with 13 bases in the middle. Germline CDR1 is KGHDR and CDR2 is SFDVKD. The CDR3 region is CATSDSRGSNSYNEQFF. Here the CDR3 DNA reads TGTGCCACCAGTGATTCCAGGGGTTCCAACTCCTACAATGAGCAGTTCTTC.

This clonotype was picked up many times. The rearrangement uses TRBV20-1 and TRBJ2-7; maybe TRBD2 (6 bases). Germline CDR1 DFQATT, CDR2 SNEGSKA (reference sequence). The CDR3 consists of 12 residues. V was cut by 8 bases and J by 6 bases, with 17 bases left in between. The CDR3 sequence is CSIRRGAGEQYF. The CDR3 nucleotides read TGCAGTATTCGGCGCGGGGCCGGCGAGCAGTACTTC.

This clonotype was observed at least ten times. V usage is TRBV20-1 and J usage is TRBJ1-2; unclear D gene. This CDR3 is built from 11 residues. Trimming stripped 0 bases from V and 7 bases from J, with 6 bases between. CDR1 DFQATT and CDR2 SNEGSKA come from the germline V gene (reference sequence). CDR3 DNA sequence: TGCAGTGCTAGAGATCTCCCTGGCTACACCTTC. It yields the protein CSARDLPGYTF.

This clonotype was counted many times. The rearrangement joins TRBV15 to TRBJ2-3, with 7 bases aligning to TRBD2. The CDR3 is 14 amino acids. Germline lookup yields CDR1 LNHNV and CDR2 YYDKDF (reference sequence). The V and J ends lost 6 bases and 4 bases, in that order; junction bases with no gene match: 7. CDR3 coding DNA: TGTGCCACCAGGGGCGGGAGAGGGGCAGATACGCAGTATTTT. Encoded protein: CATRGGRGADTQYF.

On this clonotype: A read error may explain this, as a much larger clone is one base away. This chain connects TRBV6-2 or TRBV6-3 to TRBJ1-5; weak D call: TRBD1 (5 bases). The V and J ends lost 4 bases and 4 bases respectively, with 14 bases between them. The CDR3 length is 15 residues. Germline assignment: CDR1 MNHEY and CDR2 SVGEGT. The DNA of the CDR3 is TGTGCCAGCAGTTGCCCCGGGACGCCGAATCAGCCCCAGCATTTT. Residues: CASSCPGTPNQPQHF.